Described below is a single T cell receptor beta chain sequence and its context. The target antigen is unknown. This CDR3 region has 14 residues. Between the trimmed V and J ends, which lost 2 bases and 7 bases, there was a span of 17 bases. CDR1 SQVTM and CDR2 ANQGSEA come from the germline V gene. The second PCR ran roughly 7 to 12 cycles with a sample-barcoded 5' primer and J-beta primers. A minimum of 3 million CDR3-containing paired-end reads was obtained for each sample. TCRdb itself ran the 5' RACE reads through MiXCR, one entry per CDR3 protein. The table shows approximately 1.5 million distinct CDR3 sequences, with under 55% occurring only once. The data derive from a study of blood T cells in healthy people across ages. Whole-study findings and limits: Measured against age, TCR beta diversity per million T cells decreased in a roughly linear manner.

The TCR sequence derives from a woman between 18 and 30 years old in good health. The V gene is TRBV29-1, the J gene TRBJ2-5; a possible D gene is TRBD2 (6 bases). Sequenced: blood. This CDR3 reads CSVEFGGRGGTQYF. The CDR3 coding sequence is TGCAGCGTTGAATTTGGCGGGCGGGGAGGGACCCAGTACTTC.